This T cell receptor beta chain was observed in a study of beta chain features in type 1 diabetes. Study-wide background: The examined sorted cells totaled some 99 million across samples.

Findings of the study overall: Type 1 diabetes patients showed fewer insertions and more deletions at VDJ junctions. For Type 1 diabetes patients, all four CD4+ subsets carried TCRB CDR3s that were moderately but significantly shorter.

A word on this clone: Its antigen is still unknown.

A single heparinised draw of approximately 100 mL on average was taken per donor. The CDR3 is 15 residues long. Germline V CDR1 and CDR2: SNHLY, FYNNEI. Between the trimmed V and J ends, which lost 4 bases and 0 bases, there was a span of 11 bases. The investigators reverse transcribed all of the isolated RNA, so they sequenced expressed TCRB transcripts. The table came from immunoSEQ multiplex PCR; TCRdb's copy has only in-frame clones and leaves some out. This table holds 250,000 or so clones, over 11% found once. The source is a man aged 25 to 40 with type 1 diabetes. Sequencing input: naive CD4+ T cells from blood. This chain joins TRBV2 and TRBJ2-3; unclear D gene. The CDR3 protein is CASSAPAVSTDTQYF. The CDR3, as DNA: TGTGCCAGCAGTGCTCCGGCGGTTAGCACAGATACGCAGTATTTT.